The clone carrying this TCR beta chain appeared many times. What it recognizes is unknown. The study amplified the TCR beta CDR3 region from genomic DNA. This amplification was carried out by two rounds of multiplex PCR. It was primers specific to each TRBV and TRBJ gene that first-round PCR used. TCRdb used MiXCR to reprocess the multiplex PCR reads, holding one entry per CDR3 protein. The sample has tens of thousands of distinct CDR3 sequences; about 25% are singletons. The entry originates in a study of prognosis after radiotherapy for stage I lung cancer. Study summary: In the span from early 2018 to early 2019, stage I non-small cell lung cancer patients were enrolled. General study results and limits: Median unique TCR clones dropped from roughly 10,000 to 7,000 after stereotactic body radiation therapy.

Investigators drew six milliliters of peripheral blood at each of two time points. The TCR comes from a donor over 45 with non-small cell lung cancer. The sample in question was PBMCs, obtained before or after stereotactic body radiation therapy (not recorded which).

The DNA for the CDR3 is TGTGCCAGCGCCCGCGTTAACACCGGGGAGCTGTTTTTT. It codes for CASARVNTGELFF. The chain recombines TRBV12-3 or TRBV12-4 with TRBJ2-2; no reliable D call. The CDR3 runs 13 residues. Trimming cost V 8 bases and J 2 bases, with 9 bases left between them.